These 27 T cell receptor beta chains were sequenced from one sample in a study of cytomegalovirus exposure and HLA in healthy donors. PCR involved 60 Vbeta and 13 Jbeta primers. TCRdb's table, derived via immunoSEQ multiplex PCR, lists solely in-frame clones and lacks some. The sample includes around 100,000 clones, approximately 70% of them seen just once. Sequencing was carried out using PBMCs. The receptor source for this set is a man aged 30-40 years in good health and CMV-seropositive.

The chain links TRBV6-1 to TRBJ2-1, with 7 bases identical to TRBD1. Trimming cost V 3 bases and J 5 bases; bases outside gene matches: 7. This CDR3 is 15 amino acids long. Looked up from germline, CDR1 is MNHNS and CDR2 is SASEGT. Written as DNA, the CDR3 is TGTGCCAGCAGTGAGGTCAGGGGGAAGGACAATGAGCAGTTCTTC. It is translated as CASSEVRGKDNEQFF.

This chain connects TRBV6-5 to TRBJ1-1; D gene unclear. Germline CDR1 MNHEY, CDR2 SVGAGI. The CDR3 has 14 residues. CDR3 coding DNA: TGTGCGACGCCGCGGGGATCCCCGAACACTGAAGCTTTCTTT. It is translated as CATPRGSPNTEAFF.

The chain recombines TRBV4-2 with TRBJ2-5, with 11 positions matching TRBD2. The CDR3 sequence is 16 residues long. Germline CDR1 LGHNA, CDR2 YNFKEQ. The V gene end was trimmed by 1 base and the J gene end by 2 bases; junction bases not matched to a gene: 3. The CDR3 bases are TGTGCCAGCAGCCAAGGACTAGCGGGGCTTCAAGAGACCCAGTACTTC. This gives the protein CASSQGLAGLQETQYF.

V usage is TRBV15 and J usage is TRBJ2-5, with D perhaps TRBD2 (6 bases). With the DNA end fitting TRBJ2-7 better, the J assignment may be wrong. The CDR3 is 14 residues long. CDR1 is LNHNV and CDR2 is YYDKDF in the germline V gene (reference sequence). DNA for the CDR3: TGTGCCACCAGCAGCCCCCTCGGAGGGGACGAGCAGTACTTC. Translating gives CATSSPLGGDEQYF.

This sequence joins TRBV18 and TRBJ2-7, with a weak D call TRBD1 (6 bases). The CDR3 length is 15 residues. V gave up 3 bases and J gave up 1 base, with 13 bases separating them. CDR1 and CDR2 (germline): KGHSH, LQKENI. The CDR3 DNA sequence: TGTGCCAGCTCACCCCGAAGACAGGCTTCCTACGAGCAGTACTTC. Translation: CASSPRRQASYEQYF.

This clone was seen more than once but under ten times. CDR3 bases: TGTGCCAGCAGCTCCCTAGGAGATGAGCAGTTCTTC. It specifies CASSSLGDEQFF. The chain has TRBV11-3 and TRBJ2-1; the D is unclear. Germline loops: CDR1 SGHNT, CDR2 YENEEA. The CDR3 contains 12 residues. Trimming removed 4 bases from V and 8 bases from J, with 9 bases in between.

The chain has TRBV7-9 and TRBJ1-4; D possibly corresponds to TRBD1 (5 bases). CDR3 length equals 15 residues. CDR1 SEHNR and CDR2 FQNEAQ come from the germline V gene (reference sequence). V was pared by 6 bases and J by 7 bases, with 18 bases between. CDR3 sequence: CASSPREAGFEKLFF. In DNA form, the CDR3 reads TGTGCCAGCAGTCCTCGGGAGGCAGGGTTTGAAAAACTGTTTTTT.

The rearrangement uses TRBV6-5 and TRBJ2-2, with 8 bases fitting TRBD1. This CDR3 contains 15 residues. Losses at the gene ends were 6 bases for V and 6 bases for J; bases not matched to a gene: 9. Germline assignment: CDR1 MNHEY and CDR2 SVGAGI. The CDR3 loop is CASSAQGAQSGELFF. Written as DNA, the CDR3 is TGTGCCAGCAGCGCTCAGGGGGCGCAATCCGGGGAGCTGTTTTTT.

This clone has more than one count but fewer than ten. The chain joins TRBV15 to TRBJ2-7; 8 positions match TRBD2. Germline V gene sequence: CDR1 LNHNV, CDR2 YYDKDF (reference sequence). The V gene end was trimmed by 4 bases and the J gene end by 0 bases; junction bases not matched to a gene: 8. The CDR3 runs to 16 residues. This CDR3 reads CATSNTIAGTSYEQYF. The CDR3, as DNA: TGTGCCACCAGCAACACCATAGCGGGGACCTCCTACGAGCAGTACTTC.

The rearrangement joins TRBV5-1 to TRBJ2-3; TRBD2 matches at 7 bases. V was clipped by 7 bases and J by 3 bases; unmatched bases: 5. The germline V gene has CDR1 SGHRS and CDR2 YFSETQ. This CDR3 comprises 13 residues. The CDR3 loop reads CASSGGTTDTQYF. The CDR3, as DNA: TGCGCCAGCTCCGGGGGGACTACAGATACGCAGTATTTT.

The rearrangement links TRBV10-3 to TRBJ2-5; tentatively, D is TRBD1 (5 bases). The CDR3 is made up of 16 amino acids. CDR1 is ENHRY and CDR2 is SYGVKD in the germline V gene. The ends were cut back, 0 bases at V and 1 base at J, with 12 bases in the middle. Written as DNA, the CDR3 is TGTGCCATCAGTGAGTCGAGTTCTACAGGCCAAGAGACCCAGTACTTC. Translation: CAISESSSTGQETQYF.

The CDR3 sequence: CASSLNLLREKDSPLHF. In DNA, the CDR3 is TGTGCCAGCAGCCTAAACCTCCTCAGGGAAAAAGATTCACCCCTCCACTTT. J is TRBJ1-6 and V is TRBV7-8; tentative D call: TRBD1 (5 bases). The CDR3 loop spans 17 amino acids. CDR1 and CDR2 (germline): SGHVS, FQNEAQ. The V gene lost 5 bases and the J gene lost 8 bases, with 22 bases spanning the gap.

CDR3 sequence: CASSMDGQFLYGYTF. CDR3 sequence (DNA): TGTGCCAGTAGTATGGATGGACAATTTCTTTATGGCTACACCTTC. The V gene is TRBV19, the J gene TRBJ1-2, with TRBD1 as a possible D gene (5 bases). Trimming shortened V by 3 bases and J by 5 bases, and 16 bases separated the two germline ends. The CDR3 runs to 15 residues. Per the germline V gene, CDR1 is LNHDA and CDR2 is SQIVND (reference sequence).

This clone was counted a few times. The chain is built from TRBV5-1 and TRBJ2-5, with D perhaps matching TRBD1 (7 bases). CDR3 size: 13 residues. Germline CDR1 SGHRS, CDR2 YFSETQ. The ends were cut back, 4 bases at V and 5 bases at J, with 12 bases in the middle. CDR3 coding DNA: TGCGCCAGCAGCCCTCCAGGGGGGGAGACCCAGTACTTC. Protein: CASSPPGGETQYF.

This chain connects TRBV5-1 to TRBJ2-7, with 8 bases fitting TRBD1. The V gene's germline CDR1 is SGHRS and CDR2 YFSETQ. V lost 4 bases and J lost 4; bases outside the gene matches: 7. The CDR3 spans 14 residues. The CDR3 is CASSMDRVSYEQYF. The CDR3 DNA is TGCGCCAGCAGCATGGACAGGGTGTCGTACGAGCAGTACTTC.

The J gene is TRBJ1-2, the V gene TRBV25-1; no definite D call. Trimming took off 4 bases at V and 6 bases at J, with 6 bases between the two ends. Germline loops: CDR1 MGHDK, CDR2 SYGVNS. This CDR3 has 11 residues. This CDR3 reads CASSASDGYTF. The CDR3 bases are TGTGCCAGCAGTGCTTCGGATGGCTACACCTTC.

This clone was recorded a few times. The V gene is TRBV29-1, the J gene TRBJ1-4; D gene uncertain. Deletions cut 2 bases from V and 0 bases from J, with 4 bases between. The CDR3 has 13 amino acids. Germline CDR1 SQVTM, CDR2 ANQGSEA. The chain's CDR3 is CSVEPATNEKLFF. CDR3 coding DNA: TGCAGCGTTGAACCTGCAACTAATGAAAAACTGTTTTTT.

The chain is built from TRBV5-1 and TRBJ2-2; tentative D call: TRBD2 (6 bases). The V end lost 6 bases, the J end lost 3 bases, and 15 bases lay between the germline ends. The CDR3 is 15 residues long. From germline, CDR1 is SGHRS and CDR2 YFSETQ. CDR3 loop: CASTPGTGDTGELFF. The CDR3 coding sequence is TGCGCCAGCACCCCCGGGACGGGAGACACCGGGGAGCTGTTTTTT.

This chain links TRBV19 with TRBJ1-1; maybe TRBD1 (5 bases). This CDR3 spans 14 amino acids. Trimming stripped 3 bases from V and 3 bases from J, with 11 bases between. Germline V gene sequence: CDR1 LNHDA, CDR2 SQIVND (reference sequence). In DNA form, the CDR3 reads TGTGCCAGTAGTATCGGTGGGGCGGACACTGAAGCTTTCTTT. This codes for CASSIGGADTEAFF. Variable domain in full (rest from reference TRBV19 and TRBJ1-1): DGGITQSPKYLFRKEGQNVTLSCEQNLNHDAMYWYRQDPGQGLRLIYYSQIVNDFQKGDIAEGYSVSREKKESFPLTVTSAQKNPTAFYLCASSIGGADTEAFFGQGTRLTVV.

The J gene is TRBJ1-3, the V gene TRBV2; TRBD1 matches at 11 bases. This CDR3 is 14 amino acids long. Looked up from germline, CDR1 is SNHLY and CDR2 is FYNNEI. V lost 6 bases and J lost 4; bases outside the gene matches: 2. The CDR3 reads CASRDRGRGNTIYF. The CDR3 nucleotides are TGTGCCAGCAGGGACAGGGGGCGCGGAAACACCATATATTTT.

The chain recombines TRBV6-5 with TRBJ2-7; 9 bases line up with TRBD1. The germline CDR1 and CDR2 sequences are MNHEY and SVGAGI. The J segment lost 6 bases and the V segment lost 9 bases, leaving 9 bases of the junction unmatched. CDR3 length equals 13 residues. The CDR3 sequence is CASTPGQGFEQYF. CDR3 sequence (DNA): TGTGCCAGTACGCCGGGACAGGGTTTCGAGCAGTACTTC.

The chain has TRBV27 and TRBJ2-5, with 7 nucleotides matching TRBD1. CDR3 size: 15 residues. Germline assignment: CDR1 MNHEY and CDR2 SMNVEV (reference sequence). With 5 bases clipped from V and 1 base from J, the junction kept 7 bases outside the gene matches. CDR3 amino acids: CASSVYRGSQETQYF. The CDR3 DNA follows: TGTGCCAGCAGTGTATACAGGGGCAGCCAAGAGACCCAGTACTTC.

This clone was observed a handful of times. The chain couples TRBV13 to TRBJ2-3, with 12 bases lining up with TRBD1. With V trimmed by 2 bases and J by 8 bases, 5 bases remained unmatched. The CDR3 extends over 15 amino acids. Germline CDR1 and CDR2: PRHDT and FYEKMQ (reference sequence). The CDR3 sequence is CASSLSGQGAFTQYF. The DNA for the CDR3 is TGTGCCAGCAGCTTATCGGGACAGGGGGCATTTACGCAGTATTTT.

V and J are TRBV20-1 and TRBJ1-2; the D gene is possibly TRBD1 (6 bases). The CDR3 is 11 residues long. V shed 6 bases and J shed 5 bases, with 10 bases lying between them. CDR1 and CDR2 from the germline V gene are DFQATT and SNEGSKA (reference sequence). The CDR3 DNA reads as TGCAGTGCACAAGGGGGATATGGCTACACCTTC. Amino acids: CSAQGGYGYTF.

The gene calls are TRBV5-6 and TRBJ1-1, with D unclear. The germline V gene has CDR1 SGHDT and CDR2 YYEEEE. The CDR3 has 13 residues. Trimming cost V 1 base and J 8 bases, with 12 bases left between them. The CDR3 region is CASSLPPRGEAFF. The CDR3, as DNA: TGTGCCAGCAGCTTGCCCCCTCGCGGGGAAGCTTTCTTT.

Only a few counts were recorded for this clone. This sample includes further DNA sequences coding for the same CDR3. V usage is TRBV5-1 and J usage is TRBJ1-4, with TRBD1 matching 8 bases. Trimming removed 4 bases from V and 8 bases from J; junction bases left unmatched: 7. This CDR3 spans 14 amino acids. Germline CDR1 SGHRS, CDR2 YFSETQ. CDR3 coding DNA: TGCGCCAGCAGCCTTGGACAGGGAGGAGAAAAACTGTTTTTT. This encodes CASSLGQGGEKLFF.

The genes are TRBV5-1 and TRBJ2-7, with 13 bases that match TRBD2. The CDR3 spans 15 residues. J lost 3 bases, V lost 4 bases, and 4 bases had no gene match. Germline V gives CDR1 SGHRS, CDR2 YFSETQ. CDR3: CASSLRTSGSYEQYF. DNA for the CDR3: TGCGCCAGCAGCCTCCGGACTAGCGGGAGCTACGAGCAGTACTTC.